A selection of T cell receptor beta chains follows, all from one sample in a study of radiotherapy plus CTLA-4 blockade in lung cancer. The data were produced by immunoSEQ multiplex PCR, yet TCRdb's version contains in-frame clones alone and is incomplete. The data hold some 100,000 clones, with around 75% observed a single time. Source: peripheral blood, taken from a patient treated with radiotherapy plus ipilimumab. The receptors were gathered from a human donor with non-small cell lung cancer who had a partial response to radiotherapy plus ipilimumab. Both conserved end residues are part of each CDR3. A D gene is named only where the DNA matches it firmly. Clone size, where shown, is once, few, many, or a class for clones that have expanded.

V	size	J	D	CDR3	DNA
TRBV4-2	-	TRBJ2-5	-	CASSLDQETQYF	TGTGCCAGCAGCCTAGACCAAGAGACCCAGTACTTC
TRBV28	-	TRBJ1-2	TRBD1	CASSLGGQGGYGYTF	TGTGCCAGCAGTTTAGGGGGACAGGGGGGCTATGGCTACACCTTC
TRBV30	-	TRBJ1-1	-	CAWSGLGAEAFF	TGTGCCTGGAGTGGGTTAGGGGCTGAAGCTTTCTTT
TRBV19	-	TRBJ2-6	-	CASSSLGQTSGSGANVLTF	TGTGCCAGTTCCTCGCTTGGACAGACGTCGGGCTCTGGGGCCAACGTCCTGACTTTC
TRBV5-1	-	TRBJ2-5	-	CASSWSQGSQETQYF	TGCGCCAGCAGCTGGTCACAGGGTAGCCAAGAGACCCAGTACTTC
TRBV11-2	-	TRBJ2-3	TRBD2	CASSLVAGAPTDTQYF	TGTGCCAGCAGCTTAGTAGCGGGAGCCCCCACAGATACGCAGTATTTT
TRBV11-2	-	TRBJ2-5	TRBD2	CASSPPPSGKETQYF	TGTGCCAGCAGCCCCCCCCCTAGCGGGAAAGAGACCCAGTACTTC
TRBV6-5	-	TRBJ1-5	-	CASSYSAGVNQPQHF	TGTGCCAGCAGTTACTCTGCAGGGGTTAATCAGCCCCAGCATTTT
TRBV5-1	-	TRBJ1-3	-	CASSLTASRSGNTIYF	TGCGCCAGCAGCTTAACTGCGAGCCGCTCTGGAAACACCATATATTTT
TRBV4-1	-	TRBJ2-7	TRBD2	CASSQASGRAYHSYEQYF	TGCGCCAGCAGCCAAGCTAGCGGGAGGGCCTACCACTCCTACGAGCAGTACTTC
TRBV10-2	-	TRBJ2-3	TRBD2	CASSEFLSSGRESDTQYF	TGCGCCAGCAGTGAATTCCTTTCTAGCGGGAGGGAATCAGATACGCAGTATTTT
TRBV5-1	-	TRBJ2-2	TRBD2	CASSLTGTSGRELFF	TGCGCCAGCAGCTTGACGGGGACTAGCGGGAGGGAGCTGTTTTTT
TRBV5-1	-	TRBJ2-3	TRBD2	CASSPGTSGTDTQYF	TGCGCCAGCAGCCCCGGGACTAGCGGAACAGATACGCAGTATTTT
TRBV6-1	-	TRBJ2-1	-	CASSEPPIDEQFF	TGTGCCAGCAGTGAACCCCCTATAGATGAGCAGTTCTTC
TRBV6-1	-	TRBJ1-1	TRBD1	CASIEPGQGRTEAFF	TGTGCCAGCATCGAACCGGGACAGGGCCGAACTGAAGCTTTCTTT
TRBV6-1	-	TRBJ1-2	-	CASSEKPGGYGYTF	TGTGCCAGCAGTGAAAAGCCGGGGGGCTATGGCTACACCTTC
TRBV10-2	-	TRBJ1-5	TRBD1	CASSENTGGAGPQHF	TGCGCCAGCAGTGAGAATACAGGGGGCGCGGGTCCCCAGCATTTT
TRBV6-5	-	TRBJ2-1	TRBD1	CASSAGGYNEQFF	TGTGCCAGCTCCGCAGGGGGTTACAATGAGCAGTTCTTC
TRBV6-4	few	TRBJ1-1	-	CASTEGRFENTEAFF	TGTGCCAGCACCGAGGGGAGGTTTGAAAACACTGAAGCTTTCTTT
TRBV2	-	TRBJ1-3	-	CASSDYWQFSRNTIYF	TGTGCCAGCAGTGATTATTGGCAGTTCTCTCGAAACACCATATATTTT
TRBV7-9	-	TRBJ2-1	TRBD2	CASSLVEAGAPRNEQFF	TGTGCCAGCAGCTTAGTGGAAGCGGGAGCCCCCAGGAATGAGCAGTTCTTC
TRBV2	once	TRBJ1-5	-	CASEAGNQPQHF	TGTGCCAGCGAGGCGGGGAATCAGCCCCAGCATTTT
TRBV6-6	few	TRBJ1-3	TRBD1	CASSGTGGGGNTIYF	TGTGCCAGCAGTGGGACAGGGGGCGGTGGAAACACCATATATTTT
TRBV30	few	TRBJ2-5	-	CAWSTDRLGQTQYF	TGTGCCTGGAGTACGGACAGATTGGGACAGACCCAGTACTTC
TRBV28	-	TRBJ1-5	-	CASTSRGTRRQPQHF	TGTGCCAGCACCTCAAGGGGGACACGTCGTCAGCCCCAGCATTTT
TRBV28	few	TRBJ2-4	-	CASSLAPRGIQYF	TGTGCCAGCAGTTTAGCCCCCCGGGGAATTCAGTACTTC
TRBV28	-	TRBJ1-1	-	CASSLRVSNTEAFF	TGTGCCAGCAGTTTGCGGGTCTCGAACACTGAAGCTTTCTTT
TRBV5-4	few	TRBJ2-2	TRBD2	CASSLPGLAAGELFF	TGTGCCAGCAGCTTACCAGGACTAGCAGCCGGGGAGCTGTTTTTT